This T cell receptor beta chain was found in a study of T-cell memory formation after mild COVID-19 (dated by TCRdb to 2020 to 2023). With regard to the full study: TCR sequence clusters from the two donors were found to be largely donor specific. In a couple of donors, T-cell clones that expanded and contracted after mild COVID-19 were tracked by sequencing TCRalpha and TCRbeta repertoires over time. The cohort comprised two young, previously healthy adult volunteers, one female and one male.

This clonotype was recorded many times. Its binding antigen is unknown. Base qualities are missing; no much larger clone stands one base away. Instrument used: Illumina NovaSeq 6000. Using 5'RACE with constant-segment primers, TCRalpha and TCRbeta cDNA libraries were constructed, with sample barcodes and unique molecular identifiers added in the process. Trizol reagent was used to extract RNA from every sample. Libraries were amplified in two PCR steps, with a second sample barcode and Illumina TruSeq adapters added in the second step. Sequencing of the libraries was done on an Illumina NovaSeq, producing 2 x 150 bp paired-end reads. In the paper's pipeline: The reads were demultiplexed and collapsed into UMI-guided consensus sequences using migec v1.2.7. Using mixcr v2.1.11, UMI consensuses were aligned to TRA and TRB V and J templates and then assembled into clonotypes. A clonotype was counted as expanded or contracted only when both edgeR and NoisET called the clonotype significant, with the noise models trained on biological replicates. For edgeR calls, the thresholds were a false discovery rate-adjusted p below 0.01 and a log2 fold-change of 1. PCA with hierarchical clustering of max-normalized trajectories of the 1000 most abundant clonotypes was used as exploratory dynamics analysis. Each responding clone was given a CD4 or CD8 phenotype based on the CD4+ and CD8+ repertoires, which had been sequenced separately. Through fastp at Q25 and MiXCR, TCRdb rebuilt clones from the public reads, retaining in-frame beta chains. All rows with the same CDR3 protein become a single entry with the most common DNA and genes. The V and J calls and clone size are TCRdb's, not the authors'. The sample includes hundreds of thousands of distinct CDR3 sequences, with about 20% observed a single time. Around an eighth of the sample belongs to the ten largest clones.

Ficoll-Paque density gradient centrifugation was used to isolate PBMCs. What the research found in general, with its limitations: From day 15 to 85, contracting clones showed balanced CD4/CD8 phenotypes, whereas a second wave of clones that expanded from day 15 to 37 leaned towards CD4+. The study included only two mild cases, and larger cohorts that include severe cases with pre-infection samples were judged to be necessary. Some responding clones were detected in pre-infection memory, which suggested that pre-existing cross-reactive memory T cells had joined the SARS-CoV-2 response. Contracting CD4+ clones were located mainly in the CM and EM memory subsets, whereas CD8+ clones were found to be enriched in EMRA. Whether the second-wave clones peaking on day 37 were SARS-CoV-2 specific was not confirmed.

The CDR3 holds 17 amino acids from the cysteine to the phenylalanine. Just the 51-base CDR3 DNA is kept, in frame starting at base 1. V sheds 1 base and J sheds 2 bases, leaving 18 bases between their ends. This clonotype was obtained from an adult woman who had mild COVID-19 (a few samples of this study predate the infection). The sample titles of this study are shuffled in the database, so cell type and time point are left out; the donor was told from shared clones. This sequence uses TRBV12-3 or TRBV12-4 and TRBJ2-7, with the D gene possibly TRBD1 or TRBD2, each one fitting 5 bases. Sequenced input: PBMCs or a T cell subset sorted from them (not recorded which). The encoded CDR3 is CASSLGPFQVGPYEQYF. The nucleotide sequence is TGTGCCAGCAGTTTAGGTCCCTTTCAAGTGGGACCCTACGAGCAGTACTTC.